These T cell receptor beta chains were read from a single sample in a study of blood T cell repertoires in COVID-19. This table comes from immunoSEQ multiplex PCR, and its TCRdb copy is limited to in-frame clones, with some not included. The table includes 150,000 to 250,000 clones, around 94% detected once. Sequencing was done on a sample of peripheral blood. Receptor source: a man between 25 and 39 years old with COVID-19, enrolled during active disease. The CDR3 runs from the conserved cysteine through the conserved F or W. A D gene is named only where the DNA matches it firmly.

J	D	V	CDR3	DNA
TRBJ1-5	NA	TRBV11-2	CASSRSGGQVASNQPQHF	TGTGCCAGCAGCCGGTCGGGGGGCCAGGTCGCCTCAAATCAGCCCCAGCATTTT
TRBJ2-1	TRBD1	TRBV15	CAIRTGDNEQFF	TGTGCCATCCGGACAGGGGACAATGAGCAGTTCTTC
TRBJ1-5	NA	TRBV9	CASSEGTANQPQHF	TGTGCCAGCAGCGAGGGGACTGCCAATCAGCCCCAGCATTTT
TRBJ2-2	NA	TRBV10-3	CAISDREDTGELFF	TGTGCCATCAGTGACAGGGAGGACACCGGGGAGCTGTTTTTT
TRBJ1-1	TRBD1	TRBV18	CASSPIQQGAGVNTEAFF	TGTGCCAGCTCGCCTATCCAACAGGGGGCCGGCGTGAACACTGAAGCTTTCTTT
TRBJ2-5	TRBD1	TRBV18	CASSLNRGSVETQYF	TGTGCCAGCTCACTAAACAGGGGTTCGGTGGAGACCCAGTACTTC
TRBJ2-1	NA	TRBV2	CASLFSRGEQFF	TGTGCCAGTCTCTTCAGCCGGGGTGAGCAGTTCTTC
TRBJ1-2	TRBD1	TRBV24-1	CATSDVTGSGYTF	TGTGCCACCAGTGATGTGACAGGGTCCGGCTACACCTTC
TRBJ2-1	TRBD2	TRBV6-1	CASSEPQGGGDEQFF	TGTGCCAGCAGTGAACCCCAGGGCGGGGGGGATGAGCAGTTCTTC
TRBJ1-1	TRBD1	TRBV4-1	CASSHDRGIDTEAFF	TGCGCCAGCAGCCATGACAGGGGGATCGACACTGAAGCTTTCTTT